This T cell receptor beta chain originates from a study of blood T cell repertoires in COVID-19. The table came from immunoSEQ multiplex PCR; TCRdb's copy has only in-frame clones and leaves some out. The top ten clones hold 1.5% of a sample with approximately 120,000 clones, approximately 90% of them seen once. This clone occurred a few times. The ends lost 4 bases at V and 6 bases at J; junction bases unmatched: 6. Per the germline V gene, CDR1 is SNHLY and CDR2 is FYNNEI. This CDR3 spans 14 amino acids. The receptor was isolated from a human donor in a cohort sampled during active COVID-19. The rearrangement joins TRBV2 to TRBJ2-7; 10 nucleotides match TRBD1. The sample was peripheral blood. The CDR3 nucleotides are TGTGCCAGCAGTGGTGTGACAGGGGGCGTCGAGCAGTACTTC. It specifies CASSGVTGGVEQYF.